Listed here are 29 T cell receptor beta chains from one sample, sequenced in a study of spatial heterogeneity in lung cancer. TCRdb recomputed calls from the 5' RACE reads with MiXCR, one row per CDR3 protein. The repertoire has roughly 50,000 distinct CDR3 sequences, 7.6% of them found once; the top ten carry approximately 13%. The time point is: sample taken at primary tumor resection. Unsorted whole RNA from tumor, nontumor lung or frozen PBMC underwent sequencing. Specimen: PBMCs, collected at surgery. These receptor sequences come from a female donor with early-stage non-small cell lung cancer.

A few counts support this clonotype. For the CDR3, the DNA is TGCGCCAGCAGCGGCAGGACAGGGACAGATACGCAGTATTTT. Translated, it gives CASSGRTGTDTQYF. The chain recombines TRBV5-1 with TRBJ2-3; 8 bases are shared with TRBD1. The CDR3 spans 14 residues. V lost 4 bases to trimming and J lost 3 bases; unmatched junction nucleotides: 4. The germline V gene encodes CDR1 SGHRS and CDR2 YFSETQ.

This clonotype was seen more than once but under ten times. The chain recombines TRBV6-1 with TRBJ2-3, with a tentative D call TRBD1 (6 bases). CDR1 is MNHNS and CDR2 is SASEGT in the germline V gene. Trimming left V 6 bases short and J 0 bases short, with 13 bases between. CDR3 length: 15 amino acids. Here the CDR3 reads CASRYTGTSTDTQYF. CDR3 in DNA: TGTGCCAGCAGATACACAGGGACGAGCACAGATACGCAGTATTTT.

V usage is TRBV27 and J usage is TRBJ2-3, with 9 bases aligning to TRBD2. CDR1 MNHEY and CDR2 SMNVEV come from the germline V gene (reference sequence). CDR3 size: 16 residues. The ends lost 1 base at V and 1 base at J; junction bases unmatched: 3. CDR3 sequence: CASSLFSSGGTDTQYF. The DNA of the CDR3 is TGTGCCAGCAGTTTATTTTCTAGCGGGGGCACAGATACGCAGTATTTT.

This chain connects TRBV25-1 to TRBJ2-6, with a possible D match to TRBD1 (5 bases). Germline V CDR1 and CDR2: MGHDK, SYGVNS. This CDR3 contains 15 residues. V was pared by 4 bases and J by 2 bases, with 9 bases between. DNA of the CDR3: TGTGCCAGCAGTGTGACAGCCACTGGGGCCAACGTCCTGACTTTC. Translating it yields CASSVTATGANVLTF. Full variable domain (rest looked up from reference TRBV25-1 and TRBJ2-6): EADIYQTPRYLVIGTGKKITLECSQTMGHDKMYWYQQDPGMELHLIHYSYGVNSTEKGDLSSESTVSRIRTEHFPLTLESARPSHTSQYLCASSVTATGANVLTFGAGSRLTVL.

Note on this clonotype: This may be a read error: a much more frequent sequence differs by one nucleotide. V gene TRBV7-2 combines with J gene TRBJ2-3; D is perhaps TRBD2 (5 bases). The CDR3 runs 15 residues. CDR1 SGHTA and CDR2 FQGNSA come from the germline V gene. CDR3 in amino acids: CVSSLARMTTDTQYF. CDR3 DNA: TGTGTCAGCAGCTTAGCGAGAATGACCACAGATACGCAGTATTTT.

This clonotype is medium-sized (0.01 to 0.1%) by share. The chain links TRBV5-1 to TRBJ2-5; 7 nucleotides align to TRBD2. This CDR3 region has 13 residues. After removal of 4 bases from V and 2 bases from J, the junction contained 2 bases not matched to a gene. Per germline, CDR1 SGHRS and CDR2 YFSETQ. CDR3 loop: CASSPGLQETQYF. Written as DNA, the CDR3 is TGCGCCAGCAGCCCGGGACTACAAGAGACCCAGTACTTC.

V gene TRBV4-1 combines with J gene TRBJ2-7, with 7 positions matching TRBD1. V gave up 1 base and J gave up 4 bases; unmatched junction bases: 13. The CDR3 contains 17 residues. Germline-derived CDR1 and CDR2 are MGHRA and YSYEKL. CDR3 loop: CASSQVLAGQDRYEQYF. CDR3 sequence (DNA): TGCGCCAGCAGCCAAGTCCTAGCAGGACAGGACAGATACGAGCAGTACTTC.

This clonotype was detected only a few times. The J gene is TRBJ2-1, the V gene TRBV4-1, with D tentatively TRBD1 (5 bases). V was trimmed by 5 bases and J by 8 bases, leaving 10 bases between them. The CDR3 is 12 residues long. Germline assignment: CDR1 MGHRA and CDR2 YSYEKL. CDR3 bases: TGCGCCAGCAGCGCCAGGGTTGATGAGCAGTTCTTC. It is translated as CASSARVDEQFF.

The CDR3 here is CATVTGGLKETQYF. CDR3 nucleotide sequence: TGTGCCACCGTGACAGGGGGCCTTAAAGAGACCCAGTACTTC. This chain connects TRBV6-8 to TRBJ2-5, with TRBD1 matching over 10 bases. Germline CDR1 and CDR2: MNHGY and SAAAGT. CDR3 length: 14 residues. V lost 10 bases and J lost 3; bases outside the gene matches: 8.

This clonotype turned up a few times. V is TRBV20-1 and J is TRBJ2-5; 10 nucleotides match TRBD1. Per the germline V gene, CDR1 is DFQATT and CDR2 is SNEGSKA (reference sequence). The CDR3 has 15 residues. V shed 5 bases, J shed 1 base, and the junction held 7 bases outside the gene matches. CDR3 region: CSASWGQGTQETQYF. CDR3 sequence (DNA): TGCAGTGCTTCCTGGGGACAGGGGACCCAAGAGACCCAGTACTTC.

This clonotype was counted many times. At one of its ends the junction is not consistent with the germline gene, which may arise from a read error. The rearrangement uses TRBV6-2 or TRBV6-3 and TRBJ1-2; weak D call: TRBD1 (5 bases). The germline V gene has CDR1 MNHEY and CDR2 SVGEGT. The CDR3 runs 12 residues. CDR3 sequence: CASSQPLDTPVF. DNA for the CDR3: TGTGCCAGCAGTCAACCTTTGGACACACCCGTCTTC.

In its sample, this clonotype was seen many times. J is TRBJ2-2 and V is TRBV6-2 or TRBV6-3; either TRBD1 or TRBD2 may supply D (5 bases each). V was clipped by 7 bases and J by 6 bases, with 18 bases between them. CDR1 and CDR2 from the germline V gene are MNHEY and SVGEGT. The CDR3 is 15 amino acids. The CDR3 nucleotides are TGTGCCAGCAACTACAGGACTCCTCGAGCCGGGGAGCTGTTTTTT. This gives the protein CASNYRTPRAGELFF.

The CDR3 reads CASTKQGALDKLFF. The CDR3 DNA reads as TGTGCCAGCACCAAACAGGGGGCGCTTGATAAACTGTTTTTT. The rearrangement uses TRBV6-5 and TRBJ1-4; 9 bases are shared with TRBD1. This CDR3 contains 14 residues. The junction had 11 bases not matched to a gene; V was cut back by 7 bases and J by 11 bases. Germline CDR1 MNHEY, CDR2 SVGAGI.

This clonotype was found many times. CDR3 bases: TGCAGTGCTAGATTTCCGGGGGGGCTTTATGGCACAGATACGCAGTATTTT. It is translated as CSARFPGGLYGTDTQYF. The rearrangement links TRBV20-1 to TRBJ2-3; the match to TRBD2 covers 8 bases. Unmatched junction bases numbered 11, after V lost 2 bases and J lost 1 base. This CDR3 region has 17 residues. Germline V CDR1 and CDR2: DFQATT, SNEGSKA (reference sequence).

This clonotype came up many times. The V call is TRBV6-2 or TRBV6-3, the J call TRBJ2-3; 7 bases align to TRBD1. V was clipped by 4 bases and J by 1 base; unmatched bases: 11. The germline V gene encodes CDR1 MNHEY and CDR2 SVGEGT. The CDR3 loop spans 17 amino acids. In DNA, the CDR3 is TGTGCCAGCAGTTCCCGGACAGGTCTTGTCGGCACAGATACGCAGTATTTT. It encodes CASSSRTGLVGTDTQYF.

This clonotype has just a few counts. The chain links TRBV7-2 to TRBJ2-3, with unresolved D. In germline, CDR1 is SGHTA, CDR2 FQGNSA. This CDR3 comprises 12 residues. Between the trimmed V and J ends, which lost 4 bases and 6 bases, there was a span of 8 bases. Here the CDR3 DNA reads TGTGCCAGCAGCTCCCCCCCGGATACGCAGTATTTT. It encodes CASSSPPDTQYF.

This clonotype was detected only a few times. The chain uses TRBV7-2 and TRBJ1-2, with a tentative D call TRBD1 (6 bases). This CDR3 region has 13 residues. The germline V gene encodes CDR1 SGHTA and CDR2 FQGNSA. V shed 4 bases and J shed 0 bases, with 6 bases lying between them. The CDR3 DNA follows: TGTGCCAGCAGCTGGACAGCTAACTATGGCTACACCTTC. Translated, it gives CASSWTANYGYTF.

In its sample, this clonotype was seen many times. V gene TRBV6-5 combines with J gene TRBJ2-7, with D possibly TRBD2 on 6 matching bases. This CDR3 has 15 amino acids. Deletions cut 9 bases from V and 2 bases from J, with 20 bases between. Germline V gene data show CDR1 as MNHEY and CDR2 as SVGAGI. For the CDR3, the DNA is TGTGCCAGTTCCATGGGGGGTCATGACGCCTACGAGCAGTACTTC. Translation gives CASSMGGHDAYEQYF.

This clonotype was seen many times. V is TRBV6-5 and J is TRBJ2-3; D gene unclear. With 5 bases removed from V and 2 bases from J, the gap between germline ends came to 8 bases. The CDR3 is 13 residues long. In germline, CDR1 is MNHEY, CDR2 SVGAGI. CDR3 residues: CASSSTVTDTQYF. CDR3 sequence (DNA): TGTGCCAGCAGTAGTACAGTCACAGATACGCAGTATTTT.

This clonotype showed up just a few times. This chain connects TRBV3-2 to TRBJ1-3. TRBV3-2 corresponds to a pseudogene. The CDR3 has 14 residues. The CDR3 DNA follows: TGTGCCAGCAGGGGGTCCTCGCCCGTGGACACCATATATTTT. Its protein is CASRGSSPVDTIYF.

This clonotype was picked up many times. This rearrangement joins TRBV12-3 or TRBV12-4 to TRBJ1-1; no clear D. The V end was cut by 2 bases, the J end by 12 bases, with 10 bases between. CDR3 length: 11 amino acids. The CDR3 region has the DNA TGTGCCAGCAGTTTATCTGCGGTAACTTTCTTT. Its protein product is CASSLSAVTFF.

The table lists this clonotype with many counts. V and J are TRBV20-1 and TRBJ2-1; possibly TRBD2 for D (6 bases). The CDR3 spans 16 residues. Germline assignment: CDR1 DFQATT and CDR2 SNEGSKA (reference sequence). With 0 bases removed from V and 5 bases from J, the gap between germline ends came to 17 bases. The CDR3 sequence: CSARDSAWGVNNEQFF. The CDR3 DNA reads TGCAGTGCTAGAGATTCGGCTTGGGGGGTAAACAATGAGCAGTTCTTC.

The sample holds many counts of this clonotype. The genes are TRBV30 and TRBJ2-5; 10 bases match TRBD1. The CDR3 covers 14 residues. Germline loops: CDR1 GTSNPN, CDR2 SVGIG (reference sequence). Trimming removed 2 bases from V and 3 bases from J; junction bases left unmatched: 3. The CDR3 bases are TGTGCCTGGAGTATGACAGGGGGCGAAGAGACCCAGTACTTC. Residues: CAWSMTGGEETQYF. The whole variable domain, remainder taken from reference TRBV30 and TRBJ2-5, is SQTIHQWPATLVQPVGSPLSLECTVEGTSNPNLYWYRQAAGRGLQLLFYSVGIGQISSEVPQNLSASRPQDRQFILSSKKLLLSDSGFYLCAWSMTGGEETQYFGPGTRLLVL.

This clonotype turned up a few times. The chain couples TRBV4-1 to TRBJ2-1, with TRBD2 matching 12 bases. CDR1 is MGHRA, CDR2 YSYEKL, per germline. V shed 2 bases, J shed 12 bases, and the junction held 11 bases outside the gene matches. CDR3 length: 16 residues. The CDR3 spells CASSQSGLAGRGGQFF. As DNA, the CDR3 is TGCGCCAGCAGCCAATCGGGACTAGCGGGCCGAGGCGGGCAGTTCTTC.

This clonotype was counted ten times or more. The V call is TRBV11-2, the J call TRBJ2-1; D perhaps matches TRBD1 (6 bases). Germline CDR1 SGHAT, CDR2 FQNNGV. The CDR3 loop spans 16 amino acids. The ends were cut back, 4 bases at V and 3 bases at J, with 16 bases in the middle. This CDR3 is CASSSRDTKHYNEQFF. For the CDR3, the DNA is TGTGCCAGCAGCTCCCGGGACACCAAACACTACAATGAGCAGTTCTTC.

The V and J genes are TRBV11-2 and TRBJ2-1, with D perhaps TRBD1 (5 bases). V gave up 1 base and J gave up 5 bases, with 9 bases separating them. The CDR3 sequence is 14 residues long. CDR1 is SGHAT and CDR2 is FQNNGV in the germline V gene. Here the CDR3 reads CASSLAGRDNEQFF. The CDR3 DNA follows: TGTGCCAGCAGCTTAGCGGGCAGGGACAATGAGCAGTTCTTC.

This clonotype was counted a few times. DNA for the CDR3: TGTGCCAGCAGCACAGGGACAGGGGGCGTAGCTGGCTACACCTTC. Translating gives CASSTGTGGVAGYTF. This chain joins TRBV9 and TRBJ1-2; TRBD1 aligns across 12 bases. V was clipped by 4 bases and J by 7 bases; unmatched bases: 8. CDR1 and CDR2 (germline): SGDLS, YYNGEE. This CDR3 region has 15 residues.

V is TRBV30 and J is TRBJ1-1, with 8 nucleotides matching TRBD1. This CDR3 is built from 13 residues. With 7 bases clipped from V and 1 base from J, the junction kept 5 bases outside the gene matches. Looked up from germline, CDR1 is GTSNPN and CDR2 is SVGIG (reference sequence). For the CDR3, the DNA is TGTGCCTCAAGGACAGGGAAGAACACTGAAGCTTTCTTT. It is translated as CASRTGKNTEAFF.

The V gene is TRBV29-1, the J gene TRBJ1-1, with D possibly being TRBD1 (5 bases). CDR1 and CDR2 (germline): SQVTM, ANQGSEA. Trimming stripped 7 bases from V and 6 bases from J, with 21 bases between. This CDR3 region has 14 residues. The CDR3 coding sequence is TGCAGCGCCCGAGAGGTGGGGGAGCAGTCTGAAGCTTTCTTT. Translating it yields CSAREVGEQSEAFF.